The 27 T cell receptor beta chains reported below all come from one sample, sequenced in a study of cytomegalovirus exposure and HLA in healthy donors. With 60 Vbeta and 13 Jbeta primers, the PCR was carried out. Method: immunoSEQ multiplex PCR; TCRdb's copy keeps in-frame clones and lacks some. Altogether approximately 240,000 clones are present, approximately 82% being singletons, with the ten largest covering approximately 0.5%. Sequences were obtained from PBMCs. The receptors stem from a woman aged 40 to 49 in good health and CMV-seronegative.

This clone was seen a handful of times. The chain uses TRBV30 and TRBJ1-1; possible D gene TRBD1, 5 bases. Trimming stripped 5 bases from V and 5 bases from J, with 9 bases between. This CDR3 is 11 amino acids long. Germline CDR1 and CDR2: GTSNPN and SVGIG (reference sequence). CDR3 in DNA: TGTGCCTGGCTCGGGGGGACTGAAGCTTTCTTT. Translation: CAWLGGTEAFF.

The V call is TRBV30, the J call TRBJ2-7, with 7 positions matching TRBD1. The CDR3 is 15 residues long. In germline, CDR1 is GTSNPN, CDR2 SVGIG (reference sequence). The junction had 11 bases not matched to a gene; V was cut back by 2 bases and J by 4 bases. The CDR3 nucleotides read TGTGCCTGGAGTTTCAAGAAAAAGGGGGCATACGAGCAGTACTTC. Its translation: CAWSFKKKGAYEQYF.

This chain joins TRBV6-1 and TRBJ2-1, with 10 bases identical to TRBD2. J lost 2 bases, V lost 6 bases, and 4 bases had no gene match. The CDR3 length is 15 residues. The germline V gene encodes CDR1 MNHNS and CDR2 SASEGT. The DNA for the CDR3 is TGTGCCAGCAGGCAAGCGGGGGGGACCTACAATGAGCAGTTCTTC. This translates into CASRQAGGTYNEQFF.

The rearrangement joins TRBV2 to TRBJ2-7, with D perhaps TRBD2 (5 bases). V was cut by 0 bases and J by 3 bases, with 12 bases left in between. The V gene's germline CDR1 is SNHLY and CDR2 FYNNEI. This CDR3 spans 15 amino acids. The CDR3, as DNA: TGTGCCAGCAGTGAAGCGCGGCTAGCTCTCTACGAGCAGTACTTC. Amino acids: CASSEARLALYEQYF.

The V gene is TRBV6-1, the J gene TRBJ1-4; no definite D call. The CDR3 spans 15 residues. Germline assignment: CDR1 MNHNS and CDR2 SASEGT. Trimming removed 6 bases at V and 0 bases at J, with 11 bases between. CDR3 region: CASRVVGATNEKLFF. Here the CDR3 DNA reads TGTGCCAGCAGGGTCGTCGGAGCAACTAATGAAAAACTGTTTTTT.

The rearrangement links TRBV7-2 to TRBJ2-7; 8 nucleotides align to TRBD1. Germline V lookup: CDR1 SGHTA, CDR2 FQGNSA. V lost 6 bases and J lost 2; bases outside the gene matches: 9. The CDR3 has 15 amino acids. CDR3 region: CASSPTGVGPYEQYF. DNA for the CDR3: TGTGCCAGCAGTCCGACAGGGGTGGGACCCTACGAGCAGTACTTC.

The CDR3 coding sequence is TGTGCCAGCAGTCCGCACAGGGGCTCCTATAATTCACCCCTCCACTTT. This gives the protein CASSPHRGSYNSPLHF. The chain carries TRBV27 and TRBJ1-6, with TRBD1 matching over 7 bases. This CDR3 region has 16 residues. Germline loops: CDR1 MNHEY, CDR2 SMNVEV (reference sequence). Losses at the gene ends were 5 bases for V and 0 bases for J; bases not matched to a gene: 4.

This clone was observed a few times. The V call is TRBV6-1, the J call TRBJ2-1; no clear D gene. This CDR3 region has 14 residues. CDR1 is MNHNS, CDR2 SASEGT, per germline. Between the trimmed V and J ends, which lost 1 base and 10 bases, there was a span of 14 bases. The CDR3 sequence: CASSEGRGRREQFF. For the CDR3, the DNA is TGTGCCAGCAGTGAAGGACGTGGGCGTAGAGAGCAGTTCTTC.

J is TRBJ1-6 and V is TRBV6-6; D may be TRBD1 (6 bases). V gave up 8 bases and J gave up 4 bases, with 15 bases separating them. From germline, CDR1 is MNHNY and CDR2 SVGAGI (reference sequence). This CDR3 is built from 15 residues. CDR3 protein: CASLPPDSYNSPLHF. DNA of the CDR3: TGTGCCAGCCTCCCACCGGACAGTTATAATTCACCCCTCCACTTT.

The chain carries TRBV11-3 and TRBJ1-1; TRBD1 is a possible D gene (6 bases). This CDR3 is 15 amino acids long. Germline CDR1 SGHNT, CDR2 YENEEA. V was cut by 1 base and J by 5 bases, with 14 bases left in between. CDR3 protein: CASSLAWDTRTEAFF. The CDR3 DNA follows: TGTGCCAGCAGCTTAGCGTGGGACACTCGAACTGAAGCTTTCTTT.

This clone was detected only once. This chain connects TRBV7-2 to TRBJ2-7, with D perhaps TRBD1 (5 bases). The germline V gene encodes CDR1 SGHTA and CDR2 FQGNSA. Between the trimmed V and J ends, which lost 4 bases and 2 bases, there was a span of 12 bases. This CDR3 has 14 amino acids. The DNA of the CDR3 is TGTGCCAGCAGCTCCAATCGACAGACCTACGAGCAGTACTTC. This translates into CASSSNRQTYEQYF.

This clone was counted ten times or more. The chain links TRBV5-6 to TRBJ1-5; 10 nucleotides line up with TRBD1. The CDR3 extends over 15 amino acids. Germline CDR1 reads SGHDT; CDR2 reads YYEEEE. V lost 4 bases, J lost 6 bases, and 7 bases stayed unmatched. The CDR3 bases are TGTGCCAGCAGCAAGGACAGGGGGTATGGTCAGCCCCAGCATTTT. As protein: CASSKDRGYGQPQHF.

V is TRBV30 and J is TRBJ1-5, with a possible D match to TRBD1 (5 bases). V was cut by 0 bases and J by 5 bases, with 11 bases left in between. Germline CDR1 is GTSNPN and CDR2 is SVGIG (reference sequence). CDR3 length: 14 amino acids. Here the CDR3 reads CAWSVGRGHQPQHF. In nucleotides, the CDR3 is TGTGCCTGGAGTGTTGGTAGGGGTCATCAGCCCCAGCATTTT.

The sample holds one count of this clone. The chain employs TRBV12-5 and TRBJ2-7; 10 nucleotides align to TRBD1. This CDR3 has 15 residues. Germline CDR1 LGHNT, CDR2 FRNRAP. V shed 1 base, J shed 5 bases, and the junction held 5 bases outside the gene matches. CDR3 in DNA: TGTGCTAGTGGTTTGGCGGACAGGGGGATGGACGAGCAGTACTTC. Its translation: CASGLADRGMDEQYF.

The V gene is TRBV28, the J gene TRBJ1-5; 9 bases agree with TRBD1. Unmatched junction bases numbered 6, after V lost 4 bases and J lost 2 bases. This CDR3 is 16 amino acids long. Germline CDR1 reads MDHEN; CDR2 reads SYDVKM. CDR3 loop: CASSWGQGFGNQPQHF. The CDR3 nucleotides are TGTGCCAGCAGTTGGGGACAGGGCTTTGGCAATCAGCCCCAGCATTTT.

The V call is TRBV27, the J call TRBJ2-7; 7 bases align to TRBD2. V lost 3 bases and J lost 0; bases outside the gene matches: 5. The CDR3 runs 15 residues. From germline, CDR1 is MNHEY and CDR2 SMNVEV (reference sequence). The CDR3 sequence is CASSFSGGTSYEQYF. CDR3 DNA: TGTGCCAGCAGTTTCTCCGGGGGGACCTCCTACGAGCAGTACTTC.

CDR3 DNA sequence: TGTGCCAGCAGCGTGACAGGGTCCCTCGGTCAGCCCCAGCATTTT. Protein sequence: CASSVTGSLGQPQHF. V and J are TRBV7-2 and TRBJ1-5; TRBD1 matches 7 bases. The junction had 10 bases not matched to a gene; V was cut back by 5 bases and J by 6 bases. Germline loops: CDR1 SGHTA, CDR2 FQGNSA. The CDR3 spans 15 residues.

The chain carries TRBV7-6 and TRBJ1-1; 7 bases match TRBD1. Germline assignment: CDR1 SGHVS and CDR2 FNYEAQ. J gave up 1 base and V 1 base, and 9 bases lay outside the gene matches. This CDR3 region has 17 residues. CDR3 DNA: TGTGCCAGCAGCTTAGTAGCTAGGGGGCCCAAGAACACTGAAGCTTTCTTT. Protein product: CASSLVARGPKNTEAFF.

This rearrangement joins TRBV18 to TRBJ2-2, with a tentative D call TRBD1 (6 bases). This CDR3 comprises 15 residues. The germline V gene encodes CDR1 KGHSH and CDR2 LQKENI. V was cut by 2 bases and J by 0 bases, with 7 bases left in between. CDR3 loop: CASSPKGANTGELFF. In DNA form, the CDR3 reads TGTGCCAGCTCACCAAAGGGGGCGAACACCGGGGAGCTGTTTTTT. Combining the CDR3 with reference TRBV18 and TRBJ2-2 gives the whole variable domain NAGVMQNPRHLVRRRGQEARLRCSPMKGHSHVYWYRQLPEEGLKFMVYLQKENIIDESGMPKERFSAEFPKEGPSILRIQQVVRGDSAAYFCASSPKGANTGELFFGEGSRLTVL.

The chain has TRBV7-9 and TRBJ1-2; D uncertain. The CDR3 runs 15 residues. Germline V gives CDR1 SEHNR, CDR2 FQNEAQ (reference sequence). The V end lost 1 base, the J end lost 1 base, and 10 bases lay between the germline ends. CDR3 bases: TGTGCCAGCAGCTTAGTCAGGTCAATTAACTATGGCTACACCTTC. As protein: CASSLVRSINYGYTF.

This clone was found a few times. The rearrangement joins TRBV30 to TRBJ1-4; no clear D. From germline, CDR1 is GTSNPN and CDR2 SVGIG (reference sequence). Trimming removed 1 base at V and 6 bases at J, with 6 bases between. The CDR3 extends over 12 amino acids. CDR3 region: CAWSGVDEKLFF. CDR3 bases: TGTGCCTGGAGTGGTGTAGATGAAAAACTGTTTTTT.

DNA of the CDR3: TGTGCCAGCAGCACAGGACTATTCTTGAAGACCCAGTACTTC. As protein: CASSTGLFLKTQYF. The chain employs TRBV28 and TRBJ2-5, with D perhaps matching TRBD2 (6 bases). CDR3 length: 14 residues. CDR1 is MDHEN and CDR2 is SYDVKM in the germline V gene. V was shortened by 6 bases and J by 6 bases, with 17 bases between the two germline ends. The whole variable domain, remainder taken from reference TRBV28 and TRBJ2-5, is DVKVTQSSRYLVKRTGEKVFLECVQDMDHENMFWYRQDPGLGLRLIYFSYDVKMKEKGDIPEGYSVSREKKERFSLILESASTNQTSMYLCASSTGLFLKTQYFGPGTRLLVL.

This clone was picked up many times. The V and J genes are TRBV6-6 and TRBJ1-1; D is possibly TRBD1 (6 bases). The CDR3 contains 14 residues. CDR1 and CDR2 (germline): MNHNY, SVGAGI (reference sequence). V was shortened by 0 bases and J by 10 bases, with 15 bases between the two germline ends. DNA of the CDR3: TGTGCCAGCAGTTACTCGAGTCAGGGGTCGACAGCTTTCTTT. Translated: CASSYSSQGSTAFF.

CDR3 coding DNA: TGCGCCAGCAGCTTGGGGACAGGGTATAATTCACCCCTCCACTTT. Translating it yields CASSLGTGYNSPLHF. This chain connects TRBV5-1 to TRBJ1-6; 8 positions agree with TRBD1. Germline assignment: CDR1 SGHRS and CDR2 YFSETQ. The CDR3 consists of 15 residues. Trimming at V came to 0 bases and at J to 4 bases, leaving 0 bases not matched to a gene.

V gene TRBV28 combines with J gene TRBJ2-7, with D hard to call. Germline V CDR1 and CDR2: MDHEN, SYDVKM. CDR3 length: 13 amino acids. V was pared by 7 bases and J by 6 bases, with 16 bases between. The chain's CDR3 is CASTLAGIGEQYF. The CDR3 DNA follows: TGTGCCAGCACCCTCGCAGGAATCGGCGAGCAGTACTTC.

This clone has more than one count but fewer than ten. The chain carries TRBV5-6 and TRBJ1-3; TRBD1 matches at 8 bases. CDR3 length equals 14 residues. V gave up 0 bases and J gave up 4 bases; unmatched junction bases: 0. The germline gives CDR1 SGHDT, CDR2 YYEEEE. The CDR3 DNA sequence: TGTGCCAGCAGCTTGGGGACAGGGGGAAACACCATATATTTT. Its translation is CASSLGTGGNTIYF.

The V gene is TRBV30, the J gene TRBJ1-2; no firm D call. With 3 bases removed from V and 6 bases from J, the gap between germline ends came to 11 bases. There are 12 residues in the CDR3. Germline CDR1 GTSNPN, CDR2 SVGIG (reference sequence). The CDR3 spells CAWRRVSDGYTF. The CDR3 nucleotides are TGTGCCTGGAGGAGGGTCTCAGATGGCTACACCTTC.